The present T cell receptor (beta chain) was sequenced within a study of cytomegalovirus exposure and HLA in healthy donors. About the research overall: Within the Caucasian-associated ancestry cluster were around 81% of the roughly 400 genotyped donors. Study results and limitations: As a later analysis showed, several of the most significant clusters appeared to be linked to common viral pathogens. A likely sequencing artifact accounted for one observed cluster of highly shared sequence variants.

A word on this clone: No antigen is known for it.

PCR primers comprised 60 Vbeta and 13 Jbeta primers. Using immunoSEQ multiplex PCR, the repertoire was profiled, and TCRdb retains in-frame clones only, with some absent. The table has about 210,000 clones, around 83% seen once. Germline-derived CDR1 and CDR2 are MDHEN and SYDVKM. Trimming shortened V by 6 bases and J by 4 bases, and 18 bases separated the two germline ends. CDR3 size: 15 residues. This receptor was identified in a woman aged 50 to 60 in good health and CMV-seropositive. V usage is TRBV28 and J usage is TRBJ1-2, with a tentative D call TRBD1 (5 bases). Sample: PBMCs. The DNA for the CDR3 is TGTGCCAGCAGATCGTGGGGGGGAGAAGGCTATGGCTACACCTTC. This encodes CASRSWGGEGYGYTF.